The 13 T cell receptor beta chains in this list originate from one sample, sequenced in a study of OX40 agonist ivuxolimab in advanced cancers. Sequencing used immunoSEQ multiplex PCR; TCRdb keeps in-frame clones, though not all of them. This table holds roughly 62,000 clones, about 83% found once. The source material was CD4+ or CD8+ T cells sorted from blood, sampled in a trial of the OX40 agonist ivuxolimab. The receptors shown here come from an adult with an advanced solid tumor such as melanoma, head and neck, liver or kidney cancer.

The chain is built from TRBV11-2 and TRBJ1-2, with D possibly matching TRBD1 (5 bases). Deletions cut 5 bases from V and 3 bases from J, with 19 bases between. The CDR3 runs 16 residues. Germline loops: CDR1 SGHAT, CDR2 FQNNGV. CDR3 in DNA: TGTGCCAGCAGCGACTCTCGAGTCGGGGCCTACTATGGCTACACCTTC. It yields the protein CASSDSRVGAYYGYTF.

V and J are TRBV6-1 and TRBJ2-4, with D perhaps TRBD2 (6 bases). V was pared by 7 bases and J by 0 bases, with 13 bases between. The V gene's germline CDR1 is MNHNS and CDR2 SASEGT. The CDR3 totals 15 residues. In nucleotides, the CDR3 is TGTGCCAGCAACCCTCGGGAGCGAGCCAAAAACATTCAGTACTTC. Its protein product is CASNPRERAKNIQYF.

The chain has TRBV9 and TRBJ2-3; 7 nucleotides line up with TRBD1. Trimming at V came to 7 bases and at J to 6 bases, leaving 8 bases not matched to a gene. Germline V lookup: CDR1 SGDLS, CDR2 YYNGEE. The CDR3 spans 13 residues. The CDR3 DNA sequence: TGTGCCAGCGGTAGACAGGGCTCGGATACGCAGTATTTT. Translating gives CASGRQGSDTQYF.

This chain uses TRBV5-4 with TRBJ1-5; D not certain. The ends were cut back, 4 bases at V and 0 bases at J, with 8 bases in the middle. The CDR3 contains 14 residues. Germline CDR1 is SGHNT and CDR2 is YYREEE (reference sequence). CDR3 nucleotide sequence: TGTGCCAGCAGCCAGGACGGTAGCAATCAGCCCCAGCATTTT. It translates to CASSQDGSNQPQHF.

The chain couples TRBV6-6 to TRBJ1-1; 7 bases match TRBD1. V gave up 6 bases and J gave up 7 bases; unmatched junction bases: 5. CDR1 is MNHNY, CDR2 SVGAGI, per germline (reference sequence). The CDR3 totals 12 residues. CDR3 coding DNA: TGTGCCAGCAGGACAGGGTCGAATGAAGCTTTCTTT. Encoded protein: CASRTGSNEAFF.

The chain uses TRBV10-3 and TRBJ2-1, with TRBD1 matching over 7 bases. Germline V gene data show CDR1 as ENHRY and CDR2 as SYGVKD. The CDR3 is 12 residues long. Trimming took 8 bases from V and 5 from J; bases not matched to a gene: 3. The CDR3 here is CAIGQADNEQFF. CDR3 nucleotides: TGTGCCATCGGACAGGCGGACAATGAGCAGTTCTTC.

In its sample, this clone was seen once. J is TRBJ2-3 and V is TRBV19; 8 bases match TRBD1. Looked up from germline, CDR1 is LNHDA and CDR2 is SQIVND (reference sequence). The CDR3 is 17 amino acids. Trimming removed 6 bases from V and 3 bases from J; junction bases left unmatched: 14. As DNA, the CDR3 is TGTGCCAGTAGCCCCGGGACAGGAGGACGCTTGACAGATACGCAGTATTTT. Translated, it gives CASSPGTGGRLTDTQYF.

The J gene is TRBJ1-2, the V gene TRBV2; tentatively, D is TRBD1 (5 bases). V shed 7 bases and J shed 7 bases, with 13 bases lying between them. Germline CDR1 SNHLY, CDR2 FYNNEI. CDR3 size: 12 residues. The CDR3 nucleotides read TGTGCCAGCATACAGCAGGGAACTGGCTACACCTTC. This translates into CASIQQGTGYTF.

The chain recombines TRBV7-2 with TRBJ2-3, with no clear D. Germline values: CDR1 SGHTA, CDR2 FQGNSA. V lost 2 bases and J lost 3, with 9 bases in between. This CDR3 has 14 residues. The CDR3 here is CASSLTGRTDTQYF. CDR3 DNA: TGTGCCAGCAGCTTAACCGGCAGAACAGATACGCAGTATTTT.

The V gene is TRBV28, the J gene TRBJ1-6; 7 nucleotides agree with TRBD1. Germline CDR1 and CDR2: MDHEN and SYDVKM. The CDR3 is 13 amino acids. With 5 bases clipped from V and 13 bases from J, the junction kept 8 bases outside the gene matches. The CDR3 region is CASSKDRVGPLHF. DNA of the CDR3: TGTGCCAGCAGTAAAGACAGGGTAGGGCCCCTCCACTTT.

The chain combines TRBV7-8 with TRBJ2-1, with 12 bases aligning to TRBD2. The germline V gene encodes CDR1 SGHVS and CDR2 FQNEAQ. The CDR3 is 11 residues long. J lost 12 bases, V lost 6 bases, and 0 bases had no gene match. CDR3 protein: CASRLAGGQFF. In DNA, the CDR3 is TGTGCCAGCAGACTAGCGGGAGGGCAGTTCTTC.

This chain connects TRBV7-9 to TRBJ1-2; 7 nucleotides agree with TRBD1. J was trimmed by 4 bases and V by 3 bases; bases with no gene match: 8. From germline, CDR1 is SEHNR and CDR2 FQNEAQ (reference sequence). CDR3 size: 15 residues. The CDR3 DNA reads as TGTGCCAGCAGCTTCCCCAGGGGGGATAGCTATGGCTACACCTTC. Translation: CASSFPRGDSYGYTF.

This chain joins TRBV7-9 and TRBJ1-1; a possible D gene is TRBD1 (5 bases). The CDR3 runs to 13 residues. V dropped 5 bases and J dropped 5 bases, with 12 bases sitting between them. Germline CDR1 and CDR2: SEHNR and FQNEAQ (reference sequence). For the CDR3, the DNA is TGTGCCAGCAGCCCTCTGGGGCAGACTGAAGCTTTCTTT. It is translated as CASSPLGQTEAFF.